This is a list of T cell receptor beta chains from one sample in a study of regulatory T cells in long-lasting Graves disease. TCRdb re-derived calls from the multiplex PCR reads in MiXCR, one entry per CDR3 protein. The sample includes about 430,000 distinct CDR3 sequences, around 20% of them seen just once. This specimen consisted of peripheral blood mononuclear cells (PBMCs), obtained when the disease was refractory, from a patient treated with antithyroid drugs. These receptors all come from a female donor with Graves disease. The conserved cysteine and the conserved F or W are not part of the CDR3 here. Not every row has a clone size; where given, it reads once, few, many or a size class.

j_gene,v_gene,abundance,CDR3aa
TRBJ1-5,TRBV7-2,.,ASSPLTDQPQH
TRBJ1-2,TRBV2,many,ANPGQGADGYT
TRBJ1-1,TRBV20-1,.,SARDMGGAFGTEAF
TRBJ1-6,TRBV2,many,ASSGQAYSPLH
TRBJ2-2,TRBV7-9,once,ASSSIGTGLSGELF
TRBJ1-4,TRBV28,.,AQIRVRGGSWATNEKLF
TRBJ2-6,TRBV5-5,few,ASSSGTSGTYSGANVLT
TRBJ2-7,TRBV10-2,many,ASSESITPAEQY
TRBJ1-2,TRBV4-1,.,ASSQDERDRYGYT
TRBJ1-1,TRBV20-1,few,SAVTGGARAEAF
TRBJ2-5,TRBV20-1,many,SAGDRETQY
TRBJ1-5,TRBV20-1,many,SARDRADVGPQH
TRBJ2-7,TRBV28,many,ASHTGQGIPYEQY
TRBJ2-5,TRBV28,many,ASSGLAGAQETQY
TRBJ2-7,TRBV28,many,ASSLFERLRSSYEQY
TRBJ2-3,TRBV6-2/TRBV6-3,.,ASRRLASDTQY
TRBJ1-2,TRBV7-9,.,ASSLDWQGNYGYT
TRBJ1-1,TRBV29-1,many,SVDREGTEAF
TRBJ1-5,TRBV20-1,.,SASRGRGSNNQPQH
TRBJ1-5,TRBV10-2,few,ASSGRAGFNQPQH
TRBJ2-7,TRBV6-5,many,ASSYKTSGGSYEQY
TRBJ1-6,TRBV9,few,ASSPKPGGNSPLH
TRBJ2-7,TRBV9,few,ASSAQLAGSYEQY
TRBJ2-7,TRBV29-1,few,SVESGAGYEQY
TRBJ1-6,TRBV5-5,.,ASTILGANSPLH
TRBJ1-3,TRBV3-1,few,ASSQDVDTPGNTIY
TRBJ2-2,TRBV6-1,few,ASSHGQVNTGELF
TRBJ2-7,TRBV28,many,ASSLWLPYEQY
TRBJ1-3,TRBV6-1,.,ASSDPGQGAAGNTIY
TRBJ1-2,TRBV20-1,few,SARDPLRGQGADGYT
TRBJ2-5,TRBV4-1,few,ASSQRAGAQETQY
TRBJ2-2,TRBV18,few,ASSPPGLEDTGELF
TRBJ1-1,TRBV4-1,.,ASSHPQGTEAF
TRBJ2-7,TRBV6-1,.,ASSPSRARPAYEQY
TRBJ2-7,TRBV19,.,ATSPSTGAAIIYEQY
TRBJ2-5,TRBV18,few,ASSPVRTQETQY
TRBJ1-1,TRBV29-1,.,SVDGGAGTEAF
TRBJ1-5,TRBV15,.,ATSRETGRNQPQH
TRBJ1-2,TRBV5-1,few,ASSLGETNYGYT
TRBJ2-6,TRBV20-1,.,SAGANVLT
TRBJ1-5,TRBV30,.,AWSDTGTGGWPQH
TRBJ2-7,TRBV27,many,ASSYFGRIDEQY
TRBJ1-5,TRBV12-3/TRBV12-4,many,ASSTGTRNQPQH
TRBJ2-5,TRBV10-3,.,AISYAPQRLKETQY
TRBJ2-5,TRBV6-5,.,ASSYGSYPETQY
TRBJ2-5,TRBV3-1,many,ASTPGETQY
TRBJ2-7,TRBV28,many,ASSSGISYEQY
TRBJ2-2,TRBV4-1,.,ASSPGQGVGGELF
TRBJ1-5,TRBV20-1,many,SGRPQGHQPQH
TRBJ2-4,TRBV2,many,ASSGQYIQNIQY
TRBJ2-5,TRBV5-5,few,ASSLRSTGRKPETQY
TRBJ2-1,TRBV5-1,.,ASSLKSSGTSYNEQF